The present T cell receptor (beta chain) was sequenced within a study of shared clonotypes between healthy human individuals. In CD8 memory, CD45RO+ cells were put together with CCR7-negative CD45RA+ TemRA cells. Study-wide results and limits: Donor scarcity curtailed the genetic and exposure-history diversity represented herein.

In germline, CDR1 is SEHNR, CDR2 FQNEAQ (reference sequence). The CDR3 is 12 residues long. The ends were cut back, 5 bases at V and 4 bases at J, with 5 bases in the middle. Assay execution took place at the deep level. Source study methods: Quality scores were absent from the junction-only immunoSEQ sequences, so filtering differed. Profiled with immunoSEQ multiplex PCR; TCRdb holds only in-frame clones, not every one. V and J calls and clone size are as listed in that table; D and trimming were resolved from the DNA. This table holds about 690,000 clones, 90% found once. Concerning this clone itself: No antigen is known for it.

The V call is TRBV7-9, the J call TRBJ1-4, with D unresolved. Sequencing used memory CD8+ T cells from PBMCs. Subset reported: CD45RO+ cells pooled with CCR7-negative TemRA cells. This TCR came from a man younger than 35 in good health. Some clones in this sample may be carry-over from other donors' samples. The CDR3 loop reads CASSPLNEKLFF. The CDR3 DNA is TGTGCCAGCAGCCCCCTTAATGAAAAACTGTTTTTT.